This TCR beta chain was found in a study of CXCR3-negative and CXCR3-positive naive CD8 T cells. Study-wide results and caveats: High diversity, comparable across both naive subsets, contrasted with much lower diversity in memory CD8+ cells. Naive cells used TRBV-TRBJ genes in much the same way whether CXCR3-negative or CXCR3-positive; memory cells did not. Naive cells that were CXCR3-positive had more hydrophobic TRB CDR3s (compared with CXCR3-negative naive cells).

This CDR3 spans 13 amino acids. Germline CDR1 ENHRY, CDR2 SYGVKD. TRB cDNA libraries were made by UMI-labeled 5' RACE. TCRdb re-called the 5' RACE reads and catalogs CDR3 proteins one per entry, DNA excluded. The sample's table shows some 100,000 distinct CDR3 sequences. Remarks on this clonotype: Its antigen remains unknown.

Material for sequencing was naive CXCR3+ CD8+ T cells from blood. Sample subset: CD45RO-CCR7+CD27+CD95- naive CD8+ T cells expressing CXCR3 (TNR3+). The chain links TRBV10-3 to TRBJ1-6. The sequence came from a human donor in good health. Some clones in this sample may be carry-over from other donors' samples. The CDR3 loop is CASGMGLNSPLHF.